What follows describes a single T cell receptor (beta chain). Its specificity is not known. The data were taken from a study of OX40 agonist ivuxolimab in advanced cancers. Turning to the study itself: Aged about 23 to 80 with a mean of approximately 57 years, they were 82.7% male. Study-wide results and limits: The study observed clonal expansion of CD4+ and CD8+ blood T cells by week 6 at 0.1 to 3.0 mg/kg. What antigens the expanded peripheral T cells recognized was never established. Normalized T-cell clonal expansion was also low in a subset of nonresponders.

The CDR3 extends over 18 amino acids. Trimming pared 0 bases from V and 5 bases from J, leaving 21 bases between. Germline V gene sequence: CDR1 LNHNV, CDR2 YYDKDF (reference sequence). Sequencing was performed with immunoSEQ multiplex PCR; in TCRdb, only in-frame clones are kept and a portion is missing. The sample lists tens of thousands of clones, approximately 89% occurring once. This chain links TRBV15 with TRBJ2-3, with D perhaps TRBD2 (5 bases). The receptor comes from an adult with an advanced solid tumor such as melanoma, head and neck, liver or kidney cancer. Sequences were derived from CD4+ or CD8+ T cells sorted from blood, sampled in a trial of the OX40 agonist ivuxolimab. CDR3 residues: CATSRDPRQPPRGDTQYF. DNA of the CDR3: TGTGCCACCAGCAGAGATCCGAGACAACCGCCCCGGGGAGATACGCAGTATTTT. Supplemented by reference TRBV15 and TRBJ2-3, the full variable domain reads DAMVIQNPRYQVTQFGKPVTLSCSQTLNHNVMYWYQQKSSQAPKLLFHYYDKDFNNEADTPDNFQSRRPNTSFCFLDIRSPGLGDTAMYLCATSRDPRQPPRGDTQYFGPGTRLTVL.